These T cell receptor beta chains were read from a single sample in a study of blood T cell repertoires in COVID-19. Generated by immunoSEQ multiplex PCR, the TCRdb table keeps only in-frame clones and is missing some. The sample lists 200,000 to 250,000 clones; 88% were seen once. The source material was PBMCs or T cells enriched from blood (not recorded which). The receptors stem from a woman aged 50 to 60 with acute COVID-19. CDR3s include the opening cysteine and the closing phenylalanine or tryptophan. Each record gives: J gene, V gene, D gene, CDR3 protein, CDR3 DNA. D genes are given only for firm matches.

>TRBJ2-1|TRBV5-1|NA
CASSTGLTQRGINEQFF
TGCGCCAGCAGCACGGGACTCACGCAACGGGGGATCAATGAGCAGTTCTTC
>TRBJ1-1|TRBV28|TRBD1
CASSRDRVNTEAFF
TGTGCCAGCAGTAGAGACAGGGTGAACACTGAAGCTTTCTTT
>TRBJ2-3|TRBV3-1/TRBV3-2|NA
CASSQGPSWNKDTQYF
TGTGCCAGCAGCCAAGGCCCTAGTTGGAACAAAGATACGCAGTATTTT
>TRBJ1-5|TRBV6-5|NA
CASSPARGDQPQHF
TGTGCCAGCAGTCCGGCCCGGGGGGATCAGCCCCAGCATTTT
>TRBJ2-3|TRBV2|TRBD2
CASWGLAGVDVTDTQYF
TGTGCCAGCTGGGGACTAGCGGGAGTTGATGTGACAGATACGCAGTATTTT
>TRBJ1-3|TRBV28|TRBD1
CASSPGGSGNTIYF
TGTGCCAGCAGCCCAGGGGGCTCTGGAAACACCATATATTTT
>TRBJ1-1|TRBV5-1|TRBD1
CASSRDRAGTEAFF
TGCGCCAGCAGCCGCGACAGGGCTGGCACTGAAGCTTTCTTT
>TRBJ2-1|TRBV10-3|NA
CATLLGDEQFF
TGTGCCACCCTACTAGGCGATGAGCAGTTCTTC
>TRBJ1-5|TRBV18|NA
CASSPGGSGRGPQHF
TGTGCCAGCTCACCGGGGGGATCGGGTCGGGGGCCCCAGCATTTT
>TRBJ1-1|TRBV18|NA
CASSPETGGTEAFF
TGTGCCAGCTCACCTGAGACGGGGGGAACTGAAGCTTTCTTT